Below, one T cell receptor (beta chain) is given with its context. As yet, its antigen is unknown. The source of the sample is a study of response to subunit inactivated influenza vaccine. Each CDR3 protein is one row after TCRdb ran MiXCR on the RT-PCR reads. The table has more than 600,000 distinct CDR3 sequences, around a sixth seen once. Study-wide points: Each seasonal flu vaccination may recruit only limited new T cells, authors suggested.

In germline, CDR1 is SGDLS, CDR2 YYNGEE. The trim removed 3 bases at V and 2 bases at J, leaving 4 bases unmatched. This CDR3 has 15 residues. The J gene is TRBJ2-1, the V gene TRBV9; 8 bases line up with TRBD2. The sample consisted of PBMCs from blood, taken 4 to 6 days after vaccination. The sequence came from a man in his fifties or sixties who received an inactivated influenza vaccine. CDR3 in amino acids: CASSGGLGAYNEQFF. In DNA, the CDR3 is TGTGCCAGCAGCGGGGGACTAGGGGCCTACAATGAGCAGTTCTTC.